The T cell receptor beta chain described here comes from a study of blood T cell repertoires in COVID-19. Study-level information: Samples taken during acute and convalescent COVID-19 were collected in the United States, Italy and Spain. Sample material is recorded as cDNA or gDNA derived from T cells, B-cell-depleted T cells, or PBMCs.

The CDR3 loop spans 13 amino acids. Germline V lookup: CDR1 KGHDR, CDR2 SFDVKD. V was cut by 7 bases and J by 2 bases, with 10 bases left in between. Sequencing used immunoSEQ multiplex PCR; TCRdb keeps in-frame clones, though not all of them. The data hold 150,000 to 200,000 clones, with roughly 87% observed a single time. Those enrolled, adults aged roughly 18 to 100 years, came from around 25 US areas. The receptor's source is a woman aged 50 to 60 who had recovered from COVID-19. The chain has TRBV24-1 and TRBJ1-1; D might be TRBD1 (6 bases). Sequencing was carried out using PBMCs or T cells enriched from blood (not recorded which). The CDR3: CATRDSGNTEAFF. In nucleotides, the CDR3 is TGTGCCACCAGGGACAGCGGCAACACTGAAGCTTTCTTT.